This TCR beta chain was captured by sequencing in a study of cytomegalovirus exposure and HLA in healthy donors (dated by TCRdb to 2016 to 2017). For the study in its entirety: An earlier analysis of some 620 of the donors reported about 260 Gb of sequence data and 90 million to 120 million unique TCR beta sequences obtained from 180 million or so T cells. Along with the roughly 710-subject first cohort, a separate validation cohort of over a hundred different subjects was used. The study aimed to test whether signatures of past pathogen exposure could be identified by cataloging public T cell receptors. HLA typing covered class I and class II loci at four-digit resolution. Among the roughly 400 genotyped donors, around 81% belonged to the genetic ancestry cluster associated with self-reported Caucasian donors. In a later analysis, previously published TCR beta repertoires from 666 donors were re-analyzed and high-resolution HLA genotyping was added so that TCR occurrence patterns could be studied. An early release that covered about 600 HLA-typed donors contained about 300 gigabases of sequencing data and 75 million to 100 million unique TCR sequences. Several DR-DQ haplotypes were treated as single units for association and clustering because of strong linkage in the cohort. Every repertoire in the discovery cohort had been generated on one and the same sequencing platform. A later genetic analysis took genome-wide SNP genotypes for about 55% of the 666 donors and used that subset as a discovery cohort. To predict cytomegalovirus infection status, the study brought together high-throughput TCR immunosequencing, statistical association of individual TCRs with disease status, and machine learning. On average, roughly 200,000 unique TCR beta nucleotide sequences were sequenced per donor among 398 genotyped donors of the cohort, with 15% to 20% of those sequences being non-productive. An earlier analysis of 500 to 750 of the donors applied high-throughput TCR beta sequencing to assess whether each TCR beta V gene segment acted as functional or pseudogenic. Typing coverage varied by locus: roughly 620-640 donors for A, B, C, DRB1 and DQB1; approximately 500 for DQA1; over 600 for DPA1; about 450 for DPB1. The later analysis used no new phenotypic data to find candidate immune exposures, relying instead on TCR beta sequences and their occurrence across donors. Using immunosequencing, the study profiled T cell repertoires from 500 to 800 subjects and related those repertoires to cytomegalovirus serostatus. Donor age, sex, ethnicity and CMV serostatus were collected together with the repertoire data. The research as a whole found: For the cohort, immune exposure information was limited to CMV serostatus. In a later analysis, the rate of TCR association differed among HLA loci, with DRB1 alleles having the most associated TCRs and HLA-C alleles having the fewest. Most CMV-associated TCR beta chains appeared to be HLA-restricted in a later analysis, and the HLA associations seemed to be driven largely by CMV exposure. Most TCR sequences were observed very rarely across donors, whereas some public TCRs were present in many individuals. This cohort had only TCR beta chains sequenced, and the lack of alpha or paired-chain data limited which features could be detected. Some IMGT-functional V segments, including TRBV6-2 and TRBV6-3, could not be told apart with the 87-base-pair reads, so those segments were excluded. In a later genetic analysis, fewer N-insertions in productive TCRs were reported among donors in an Asian-associated ancestry cluster than the roughly 700-donor mean. Roughly 17 rarely observed V segments, including chromosome 9 orphons, were excluded from the earlier analysis of approximately 500 of the donors because counts were too low. The authors suggested that the approach could potentially be generalized to other disease states and immunological phenotypes. Broadly in line with IMGT annotations, most TCR beta V segments showed up in productive rearrangements about 87% or about 30% of the time in an earlier analysis of several hundred of the donors. In a later analysis, HLA-associated TCR beta chains were found to be more clonally expanded and to have lower generation probabilities than equally common non-associated chains. The classifier was reported to diagnose cytomegalovirus status with high specificity and sensitivity in both the original cohort and the validation cohort. Because some donors lacked HLA typing at each locus, the association tests relied only on the typed subset. In vitro tests confirmed that a few of the cytomegalovirus-associated TCR beta chains recognize cytomegalovirus antigens. Correlated functional status among segregating V segments might be attributable to linkage disequilibrium, but an unknown experimental factor could not be ruled out. A group of highly shared sequence variants was considered likely to be a technical artifact of the sequencing pipeline. A later analysis associated 16,951 TCR beta sequences with specific HLA alleles at a false discovery rate of 0.05. Assigning TCR associations to individual alleles was difficult when HLA alleles, especially DR and DQ, strongly co-occurred. Presence/absence analyses assumed roughly uniform sequencing depth across donors, an assumption that may not hold. V-gene and J-gene trimming of TCR beta chains was associated with a missense DCLRE1C variant in a later genetic analysis, and the association was replicated in an independent cohort. A further reported finding was that TCR beta sequences accurately predicted the HLA-A and HLA-B alleles for most subjects in the first cohort. In a later analysis, several top co-occurrence clusters were reported to appear linked to parvovirus B19, influenza, CMV and Epstein-Barr virus. In the study, about 150 TCR beta chains were listed as associated with cytomegalovirus.

In total, around 600 healthy bone marrow donors made up the cohort. At the time of sampling, every cohort member was nominally healthy, though immune exposures that went unrecorded were likely present. The donor tested CMV seronegative, placing the donor among the approximately 400 seronegative members of the cohort. Every donor gave a peripheral blood sample, and the peripheral blood mononuclear cells from that sample were used for TCR beta sequencing. The Qiagen DNeasy Blood Extraction Kit was used to extract genomic DNA from the blood cell samples. Relative to germline, V is missing 1 base and J is missing 4 bases, with 2 bases of the junction outside any gene match. The CDR3 measures 15 amino acids from cysteine to phenylalanine. Only the CDR3 part of the read is kept: 45 bases, read in frame from the first base. Looking up the germline V gene yields CDR1 SGHVS and CDR2 FNYEAQ. Library creation used the immunoSEQ multiplex PCR assay. A mixture of 60 forward primers for TCR Vbeta segments and 13 reverse primers for TCR Jbeta segments was used in the multiplex PCR. The CDR3 region of rearranged TCR beta genes was amplified from genomic DNA with a multiplex PCR assay. The Illumina HiSeq System was used to sequence the amplified TCR beta libraries as 87-base-pair reads. As for how the authors treated the data: A later analysis tallied about 77 million unique TCR beta chains across the 600 to 700 repertoires, and 10 million to 11 million of those chains were shared by two or more donors. To remove PCR and sequencing errors, raw reads were error-corrected and collapsed into unique sequences using a nearest-neighbor algorithm that merged closely related sequences. To assign V, D and J gene segments, CDR3 sequences were aligned to IMGT reference sequences. For a sequence to be retained, a match of at least six nucleotides was required to both a V gene segment and a J gene segment. A rearrangement was called productive if the CDR3 had no stop codons and remained in frame with V and J, and every other rearrangement was called non-productive. Following IMGT convention, CDR3 was defined as the stretch from the second conserved V-encoded cysteine to the conserved J-encoded phenylalanine. The earlier analysis of 587 of the donors excluded sequences that lacked an unambiguous match to a single V gene segment. In an earlier analysis of a few hundred of the donors, V segments were called functional above 56.7% productive rearrangements and were called segregating when the between-donor standard deviation exceeded 5%. A statistical classification framework was built for diagnosing cytomegalovirus status from the catalog of TCR beta chain sequences. In a later analysis, TCR nucleotide sequences were compared against IMGT/GENE-DB human TR gene sequences so that V and J genes could be assigned. The TCRdist pipeline was used in a later analysis to assign CDR3 sequences and most-parsimonious VDJ recombination scenarios. In a later analysis, each TCR beta chain was defined by its CDR3 amino acid sequence together with its V-gene family, and reads without a unique V-gene family were excluded. In a later analysis, 450 to 600 highly shared, low-generation-probability nucleotide sequences were removed to address suspected cross-contamination and a sequencing artifact. A later analysis calculated a clonal expansion index for each public chain from normalized within-repertoire ranks of inferred template counts. In a later analysis, generation probabilities were computed with a VDJ recombination model fitted to out-of-frame rearrangements, and the resulting probabilities were checked against IGoR. A later analysis scored TCR-TCR, TCR-HLA and TCR-CMV co-occurrence with hypergeometric tests, applying a repertoire-size bias correction to TCR pairs. To estimate false discovery rates, a later analysis permuted the HLA or CMV assignments 20 times. In a later analysis, co-occurring TCRs were grouped using DBSCAN, with TCRdist sequence similarity added in when clustering inside HLA-allele-positive subsets. For co-occurrence clustering, repertoires with fewer than 30,000 or more than 120,000 public chains were excluded, along with four or five repertoires with anomalous nucleotide sharing. The table comes from immuneACCESS by way of TCRdb, which keeps in-frame sequences with V and J called. Part of the clones is missing from these tables; in studies checked, under half for an unresolved V gene and the rest for unknown reasons. V and J calls and clone size are those listed in that table; D and trimming were worked out from the DNA. This sample comprises about 100,000 clones, around 82% of them detected only once. The ten largest clonotypes hold under 2% of the sample.

As regards this clone: No antigen is known for it. Base qualities are not recorded, but no much larger clone differs from it by a single base.

This sequence uses TRBV7-6 and TRBJ2-7, and TRBD2 matches 12 of the central bases. Sequenced: PBMCs. This clonotype was obtained from a middle-aged woman in good health and CMV-seronegative. The CDR3 amino acid sequence is: CASSLGTSGTYEQYF. The nucleotide sequence reads TGTGCCAGCAGCTTAGGGACTAGCGGGACTTACGAGCAGTACTTC.